This T cell receptor beta chain is from a study of blood T cells in healthy people across ages. A J-beta primer mix and a sample-barcoded 5' primer were used in a second PCR of roughly 7 to 12 cycles. MiXCR was run by TCRdb on the 5' RACE reads, yielding one entry per CDR3 protein. This sample has hundreds of thousands of distinct CDR3 sequences; 20% to 25% occur once, and the top ten carry more than 7.5%. V was clipped by 1 base and J by 3 bases, with 9 bases between them. In germline, CDR1 is MGHRA, CDR2 YSYEKL. The CDR3 covers 14 residues. The same data also contributed to another study, on T cells of mothers and their children. From that second work: Versus unrelated pairs, overlap was slightly higher in related mother-child pairs, without reaching significance.

Sequenced input: blood. The origin of this receptor is a boy between 10 and 17 years old in good health. The chain is built from TRBV4-1 and TRBJ2-5, with a weak D call TRBD1 (5 bases). In nucleotides, the CDR3 is TGCGCCAGCAGCCAAGTAGGCAGGGAAGAGACCCAGTACTTC. Translated: CASSQVGREETQYF.